This T cell receptor (beta chain) was recovered during a study of radiation and T cells in renal cell carcinoma. Study-wide results and caveats: Pretreatment tumor biopsies were lacking, so baseline clonotypes are unknown.

The time point was: blood 2 weeks post-SBRT. As for treatment: 15 Gy SBRT to primary tumor, nephrectomy 4 weeks later. This renal cell carcinoma was of the clear cell type. The V gene's germline CDR1 is MNHEY and CDR2 SVGAGI. V was clipped by 2 bases and J by 3 bases; unmatched bases: 6. The CDR3 consists of 15 residues. About this clone: Its antigen remains unidentified.

Assay: immunoSEQ multiplex PCR; the TCRdb copy retains only in-frame clones and omits some. The sample lists 150,000 to 180,000 clones, 87% seen once, with 10% to 15% in the top ten. The chain links TRBV6-5 to TRBJ1-1; 7 bases fit TRBD1. This TCR was recovered from a woman aged 45-60 years with renal cell carcinoma. The specimen was blood, collected from a patient whose treatment included radiotherapy and nephrectomy. CDR3 DNA sequence: TGTGCCAGCAGTTACGACAGGGCACTGGACACTGAAGCTTTCTTT. It translates to CASSYDRALDTEAFF.